This T cell receptor beta chain was captured in a study of blood T cell repertoires in COVID-19. Trimming cost V 3 bases and J 8 bases, with 17 bases left between them. The germline CDR1 and CDR2 sequences are SGHRS and YFSETQ. CDR3 length equals 14 residues. Produced via immunoSEQ multiplex PCR; TCRdb's table is partial and in-frame only. This sample has approximately 40,000 clones, with roughly 90% found just once. The gene calls are TRBV5-1 and TRBJ1-2; perhaps TRBD1 as D (6 bases). The clonotype originates from a man aged 55 to 70 with acute or convalescent COVID-19. The sequenced sample consisted of peripheral blood. The DNA for the CDR3 is TGCGCCAGCAGCTCCGGACAGCCACCTAAGGGCTACACCTTC. This sequence encodes CASSSGQPPKGYTF.